This T cell receptor (beta chain) was observed in a study of cytomegalovirus exposure and HLA in healthy donors listed by TCRdb under 2017. As for the study more broadly: According to an earlier analysis of 587 of the donors, about 179 million T cells yielded roughly 100 million unique TCR beta sequences and 276 Gb of sequence data. All discovery cohort repertoires had been generated using a single sequencing platform. The study combined high-throughput TCR immunosequencing, statistical association of individual TCRs with disease status, and machine learning to predict cytomegalovirus infection status. Along with the 666-subject first cohort, a separate validation cohort of over a hundred different subjects was used. A few DR-DQ haplotypes were treated as single units for association and clustering because of strong linkage in the cohort. In a later genetic analysis, genome-wide SNP genotypes for about three fifths of the roughly 670 donors were used, and that subset was treated as a discovery cohort. Typing coverage varied by locus: roughly 620-640 donors for A, B, C, DRB1 and DQB1; under 550 for DQA1; over 600 for DPA1; more than 450 for DPB1. An earlier analysis of around 540 of the donors applied high-throughput TCR beta sequencing to assess whether each TCR beta V gene segment acted as functional or pseudogenic. Donor age, sex, ethnicity and CMV serostatus were compiled alongside the repertoire data. HLA typing included class I and class II loci at four-digit resolution. The aim of the study was to test whether cataloging public T cell receptors could identify signatures of past pathogen exposure. On average, roughly 200,000 unique TCR beta nucleotide sequences were sequenced per donor among 398 genotyped donors of the cohort, with 15% to 20% of those sequences being non-productive. Using immunosequencing, the study profiled T cell repertoires from around 680 subjects and related those repertoires to cytomegalovirus serostatus. To study patterns of TCR occurrence, a later analysis re-analyzed previously published TCR beta repertoires from around 670 donors and added high-resolution HLA genotyping. Roughly 300 gigabases of sequencing data and approximately 85 million unique TCR sequences were included in an early release covering roughly 700 HLA-typed donors. Rather than using new phenotypic data, the later analysis identified candidate immune exposures from TCR beta sequences and from how often those sequences occurred across donors. The genetic ancestry cluster associated with self-reported Caucasian donors included roughly 84% of the roughly 400 genotyped donors. What the work shows at the level of the full study, not this receptor alone: Because the 87-base-pair reads could not distinguish some IMGT-functional V segments, including TRBV6-2 and TRBV6-3, those segments were excluded. V-gene and J-gene trimming of TCR beta chains was associated with a missense DCLRE1C variant in a later genetic analysis, and the association was replicated in an independent cohort. A later analysis found that most CMV-associated TCR beta chains appeared HLA-restricted, with HLA associations seemingly driven largely by CMV exposure. According to a later analysis, parvovirus B19, influenza, CMV and Epstein-Barr virus appeared linked to several top co-occurrence clusters. The classifier was reported to diagnose cytomegalovirus status with high specificity and sensitivity in both the original cohort and the validation cohort. Broadly in line with IMGT annotations, most TCR beta V segments showed up in productive rearrangements about 90% or about 30% of the time in an earlier analysis of roughly 590 of the donors. While some public TCRs were present in many individuals, most TCR sequences turned up only very rarely across donors. Specific HLA alleles were associated with over 15,000 TCR beta sequences at a false discovery rate of 0.05 in a later analysis. The only immune exposure information available for the cohort was CMV serostatus. A further reported finding was that TCR beta sequences accurately predicted the HLA-A and HLA-B alleles for most subjects in the first cohort. The earlier analysis of around 600 of the donors excluded around 17 rarely observed V segments, including chromosome 9 orphons, because counts were too low. Correlated functional status among segregating V segments might be attributable to linkage disequilibrium, but an unknown experimental factor could not be ruled out. Presence/absence analyses assumed roughly uniform sequencing depth across donors, an assumption that may not hold. In a later analysis, HLA-associated TCR beta chains showed more clonal expansion and lower generation probabilities than non-associated chains that were equally common. A later genetic analysis reported fewer N-insertions in productive TCRs among donors in an Asian-associated ancestry cluster than the approximately 670-donor mean. In a later analysis, TCR association rates were found to vary across HLA loci, with the most associated TCRs seen for DRB1 alleles and the fewest for HLA-C alleles. Three of the identified cytomegalovirus-associated TCR beta chains were confirmed in vitro to be specific for cytomegalovirus antigens. Strong co-occurrence of HLA alleles, especially DR and DQ, made assigning TCR associations to individual alleles difficult. In this cohort, only TCR beta chains were sequenced, and detectable features were limited by the absence of alpha or paired-chain data. The authors suggested that the approach could potentially be extended to other disease states and immunological phenotypes. Because HLA typing was unavailable for some donors at each locus, only the typed subset was used in association tests. The sequencing pipeline was judged likely to have produced a cluster of highly shared sequence variants as a technical artifact. A total of around 150 TCR beta chains were listed by the study as associated with cytomegalovirus.

The cohort comprised fewer than 700 healthy bone marrow donors. Cohort members were all nominally healthy when sampled, although unrecorded immune exposures were likely present. The donor was CMV seronegative and belonged to the group of 350 or so seronegative cohort members. A peripheral blood sample was provided by each donor, and peripheral blood mononuclear cells were used for TCR beta sequencing. Genomic DNA extraction from the blood cell samples was performed with the Qiagen DNeasy Blood Extraction Kit. In regard to this clone: No cognate antigen has been identified for it. Qualities for individual bases were not recorded, and no much larger clone is one base off.

From a lookup of the germline V gene, CDR1 and CDR2 are MNHEY and SVGAGI. At the junction V is shortened by 1 base and J by 2 bases, with 10 bases in between. The CDR3, from cysteine to phenylalanine, totals 15 residues. The DNA shown is the 45-base CDR3, in frame from base 1. Receptor libraries were prepared by the immunoSEQ multiplex PCR assay. For the multiplex PCR, a mixture combining 60 forward primers for TCR Vbeta segments and 13 reverse primers for TCR Jbeta segments was used. The CDR3 region of rearranged TCR beta genes was amplified from genomic DNA with a multiplex PCR assay. The Illumina HiSeq System was used to sequence the amplified TCR beta libraries as 87-base-pair reads. Per the original workflow: In a later analysis, around 80 million unique TCR beta chains were counted across the roughly 610 repertoires, and roughly 11 million of these chains were shared by at least two donors. To remove PCR and sequencing errors, raw reads were error-corrected and collapsed into unique sequences using a nearest-neighbor algorithm that merged closely related sequences. Alignment of CDR3 sequences to IMGT reference sequences was used to assign V, D and J gene segments. For a sequence to be retained, a match of at least six nucleotides to both a V gene segment and a J gene segment was required. A rearrangement counted as productive if the CDR3 had no stop codons and remained in frame with V and J, and every other rearrangement counted as non-productive. Following IMGT convention, CDR3 was defined as the stretch from the second conserved V-encoded cysteine to the conserved J-encoded phenylalanine. The earlier analysis of fewer than 700 of the donors excluded sequences that lacked an unambiguous match to a single V gene segment. In an earlier analysis of approximately 610 of the donors, V segments were called functional above 56.7% productive rearrangements and were called segregating when the between-donor standard deviation exceeded 5%. A statistical classification framework was built for diagnosing cytomegalovirus status from the catalog of TCR beta chain sequences. In a later analysis, TCR nucleotide sequences were compared against IMGT/GENE-DB human TR gene sequences so that V and J genes could be assigned. The TCRdist pipeline was used in a later analysis to assign CDR3 sequences and most-parsimonious VDJ recombination scenarios. In a later analysis, every TCR beta chain was defined by the combination of its CDR3 amino acid sequence and its V-gene family, and reads without a unique V-gene family were dropped. As a way to deal with suspected cross-contamination and a sequencing artifact, a later analysis dropped approximately 590 nucleotide sequences that were highly shared and had low generation probability. A later analysis calculated a clonal expansion index for each public chain from normalized within-repertoire ranks of inferred template counts. In a later analysis, generation probabilities were computed with a VDJ recombination model fitted to out-of-frame rearrangements, and the resulting probabilities were checked against IGoR. Hypergeometric tests were used in a later analysis to score TCR-TCR, TCR-HLA and TCR-CMV co-occurrence, with a repertoire-size bias correction applied to the TCR pairs. In a later analysis, false discovery rates were estimated by permuting HLA or CMV assignments 20 times. In a later analysis, co-occurring TCRs were grouped using DBSCAN, and TCRdist sequence similarity was added for clustering within HLA-allele-positive subsets. Repertoires with fewer than 30,000 or more than 120,000 public chains were left out of co-occurrence clustering, as were about five repertoires with anomalous nucleotide sharing. The source is immuneACCESS, and TCRdb retained only in-frame sequences with V and J called. Part of the clones is not carried over; for the studies checked, unresolved V genes explain less than half of this, and the remainder is unexplained. Clone size and the V and J calls come from that table; the DNA yielded D and trimming. Counted in this sample were 90,000 to 120,000 clones; 60% to 75% of them appeared once. Around 7.8% of the sample comes from the top ten.

The sequence derives from a man aged 25-45 years in good health and CMV-seronegative. The V and J genes are TRBV6-5 and TRBJ2-3; the D segment cannot be called with confidence. Sequenced sample: PBMCs. This receptor carries the CDR3 CASSYWRGDTDTQYF. The DNA sequence follows: TGTGCCAGCAGTTACTGGCGAGGCGACACAGATACGCAGTATTTT.